This T cell receptor (beta chain) emerged from a study of shared clonotypes between healthy human individuals. Overall study results and limits: Sampling involved blood alone; tissue repertoires likely differ.

Positive CCR7 selection of CD45RO-negative cells yielded the naive CD8 cells, and terminally differentiated effector memory CD45RA+ cells were excluded. Trimming at V came to 4 bases and at J to 7 bases, leaving 5 bases not matched to a gene. This CDR3 spans 14 amino acids. Germline loops: CDR1 SEHNR, CDR2 FQNEAQ (reference sequence). On this clone itself: Its antigen is currently unknown.

Measured with immunoSEQ multiplex PCR; TCRdb has only the in-frame clones, and not every one. The sample has 450,000 to 700,000 clones; 95% are singletons. The sequence was obtained from a woman aged 25 to 39 in good health. The sequenced material came from naive CD8+ T cells sorted from blood. The chain employs TRBV7-9 and TRBJ2-1, with TRBD2 identical over 9 bases. CDR3 nucleotide sequence: TGTGCCAGCAGCTATCAGAGCGGGAGGAATGAGCAGTTCTTC. This gives the protein CASSYQSGRNEQFF.